A single sample gave rise to the 23 T cell receptor beta chains below, sequenced in a study of shared clonotypes between healthy human individuals. Repertoires were generated with immunoSEQ multiplex PCR, while TCRdb's copy carries only in-frame clones and drops some. The table lists around 1.5 million clones, around 98% of them singletons. The sample comprised naive CD4+ T cells sorted from blood. The subset: CD45RA+ positively selected. The source of these receptors is a man aged 30-40 years in good health.

The chain combines TRBV5-1 with TRBJ2-7, with D maybe TRBD1 (5 bases). CDR3 length: 14 amino acids. CDR1 SGHRS and CDR2 YFSETQ come from the germline V gene. The V and J ends lost 4 bases and 3 bases respectively, with 14 bases between them. CDR3 sequence: CASSEVQGVYEQYF. The CDR3 nucleotides are TGCGCCAGCAGCGAGGTGCAGGGCGTCTACGAGCAGTACTTC.

J is TRBJ1-1 and V is TRBV5-4; D possibly corresponds to TRBD1 (5 bases). The ends were cut back, 4 bases at V and 0 bases at J, with 13 bases in the middle. CDR3 length: 15 amino acids. CDR1 and CDR2 from the germline V gene are SGHNT and YYREEE (reference sequence). CDR3 sequence: CASSKEGRMNTEAFF. CDR3 nucleotide sequence: TGTGCCAGCAGCAAAGAGGGACGGATGAACACTGAAGCTTTCTTT.

V gene TRBV18 combines with J gene TRBJ2-7; D is ambiguous. Trimming shortened V by 6 bases and J by 2 bases, and 17 bases separated the two germline ends. Germline V lookup: CDR1 KGHSH, CDR2 LQKENI. The CDR3 sequence is 15 residues long. Written as DNA, the CDR3 is TGTGCCAGCTCCCCCAGAACGGAGCGAACCTACGAGCAGTACTTC. Amino acid sequence: CASSPRTERTYEQYF.

This clone was observed a single time. The genes are TRBV2 and TRBJ2-7; TRBD1 is a possible D gene (6 bases). Germline V gene sequence: CDR1 SNHLY, CDR2 FYNNEI. Trimming shortened V by 6 bases and J by 6 bases, and 12 bases separated the two germline ends. The CDR3 runs to 12 residues. CDR3 sequence: CASREQGSEQYF. The CDR3 nucleotides read TGTGCCAGCAGAGAACAGGGTAGCGAGCAGTACTTC.

CDR3 sequence reads: CASSLIQALNTDTQYF. The CDR3 nucleotides are TGTGCCAGCAGCTTAATTCAGGCCCTGAACACAGATACGCAGTATTTT. The rearrangement joins TRBV7-9 to TRBJ2-3; D is ambiguous. CDR1 is SEHNR and CDR2 is FQNEAQ in the germline V gene (reference sequence). This CDR3 contains 16 residues. The V gene lost 2 bases and the J gene lost 2 bases, with 14 bases spanning the gap.

The table lists this clone with a count of one. The gene calls are TRBV7-2 and TRBJ1-1; D may be TRBD1 (5 bases). Germline V gene data show CDR1 as SGHTA and CDR2 as FQGNSA. V dropped 3 bases and J dropped 4 bases, with 12 bases sitting between them. The CDR3 length is 14 residues. The CDR3 here is CASSFQRQSTEAFF. CDR3 bases: TGTGCCAGCAGCTTCCAAAGACAGAGCACTGAAGCTTTCTTT.

The rearrangement links TRBV2 to TRBJ2-3, with 13 bases identical to TRBD2. J was trimmed by 5 bases and V by 7 bases; bases with no gene match: 9. Germline values: CDR1 SNHLY, CDR2 FYNNEI. The CDR3 contains 16 residues. The CDR3 spells CASKELAGGPGDTQYF. DNA for the CDR3: TGTGCCAGCAAGGAACTAGCGGGAGGGCCCGGAGATACGCAGTATTTT.

The chain is built from TRBV4-3 and TRBJ2-2, with no clear D. The germline V gene encodes CDR1 LGHNA and CDR2 YSLEER. The CDR3 runs 15 residues. V lost 1 base and J lost 4, with 10 bases in between. This CDR3 reads CASSQGHASTGELFF. CDR3 bases: TGCGCCAGCAGCCAAGGACACGCGAGCACCGGGGAGCTGTTTTTT.

The chain combines TRBV13 with TRBJ1-1; TRBD1 matches 9 bases. V shed 6 bases, J shed 1 base, and the junction held 3 bases outside the gene matches. This CDR3 is 14 amino acids long. From germline, CDR1 is PRHDT and CDR2 FYEKMQ (reference sequence). As DNA, the CDR3 is TGTGCCAGCAGGAACAGGGGGCGGAACACTGAAGCTTTCTTT. Encoded protein: CASRNRGRNTEAFF.

This chain uses TRBV18 with TRBJ2-6; D possibly corresponds to TRBD2 (5 bases). V gave up 4 bases and J gave up 5 bases, with 21 bases separating them. From germline, CDR1 is KGHSH and CDR2 LQKENI. The CDR3 totals 18 residues. The CDR3 loop reads CASSLGVDLQSRANVLTF. DNA of the CDR3: TGTGCCAGCTCACTTGGGGTGGACTTACAAAGTCGGGCCAACGTCCTGACTTTC. The variable domain in full, completed from reference TRBV18 and TRBJ2-6, reads NAGVMQNPRHLVRRRGQEARLRCSPMKGHSHVYWYRQLPEEGLKFMVYLQKENIIDESGMPKERFSAEFPKEGPSILRIQQVVRGDSAAYFCASSLGVDLQSRANVLTFGAGSRLTVL.

The chain joins TRBV27 to TRBJ2-3, with D unclear. Germline-derived CDR1 and CDR2 are MNHEY and SMNVEV (reference sequence). CDR3 length equals 17 residues. Trimming stripped 5 bases from V and 1 base from J, with 19 bases between. The DNA of the CDR3 is TGTGCCAGCAGTCTTACCCACATACCCTCGGGCACAGATACGCAGTATTTT. It encodes CASSLTHIPSGTDTQYF.

The V and J genes are TRBV5-1 and TRBJ2-5; tentative D call: TRBD1 (5 bases). TRBJ2-7 matches the DNA end more closely, so the J call is doubtful. This CDR3 contains 13 residues. Germline-derived CDR1 and CDR2 are SGHRS and YFSETQ. CDR3 bases: TGCGCCAGCAGCTGGTTAGGGGAACTCGAGCAGTACTTC. This translates into CASSWLGELEQYF.

The CDR3 sequence: CASSLDLGPNNEQFF. The CDR3, as DNA: TGTGCCAGCAGCTTAGATTTGGGACCAAACAATGAGCAGTTCTTC. The genes are TRBV11-3 and TRBJ2-1; D may correspond to TRBD1 or TRBD2 (5 bases each). CDR1 is SGHNT and CDR2 is YENEEA in the germline V gene. The CDR3 is 15 amino acids. V lost 0 bases to trimming and J lost 5 bases, with 11 bases between them.

Concerning this clone: Other DNA sequences from this sample encode an identical CDR3 as well. CDR3: CASSLGAYNEQFF. The CDR3 DNA follows: TGCGCCAGCAGCTTGGGGGCTTACAATGAGCAGTTCTTC. The V call is TRBV5-1, the J call TRBJ2-1; no firm D call. The V gene's germline CDR1 is SGHRS and CDR2 YFSETQ. Trimming took 0 bases from V and 4 from J, leaving 5 bases between them. The CDR3 loop spans 13 amino acids. Together with reference TRBV5-1 and TRBJ2-1, the CDR3 gives the full variable domain: KAGVTQTPRYLIKTRGQQVTLSCSPISGHRSVSWYQQTPGQGLQFLFEYFSETQRNKGNFPGRFSGRQFSNSRSEMNVSTLELGDSALYLCASSLGAYNEQFFGPGTRLTVL.

About this clone itself: This sample also contains other DNA sequences that code for the same CDR3. The chain has TRBV18 and TRBJ2-1; TRBD2 aligns across 10 bases. This CDR3 spans 14 amino acids. In germline, CDR1 is KGHSH, CDR2 LQKENI. V lost 2 bases, J lost 5 bases, and 0 bases stayed unmatched. Here the CDR3 reads CASSPTSGDNEQFF. The CDR3 nucleotides read TGTGCCAGCTCACCAACTAGCGGGGACAATGAGCAGTTCTTC.

This rearrangement joins TRBV14 to TRBJ2-7; no reliable D call. Germline CDR1 SGHDN, CDR2 FVKESK. This CDR3 is built from 11 residues. Deletions cut 3 bases from V and 5 bases from J, with 5 bases between. CDR3: CASSHVNEQYF. CDR3 DNA: TGTGCCAGCAGCCACGTGAACGAGCAGTACTTC.

This chain links TRBV4-1 with TRBJ2-1; D is tentatively TRBD1 or TRBD2 (5 bases each). Deletions cut 0 bases from V and 6 bases from J, with 15 bases between. CDR1 is MGHRA and CDR2 is YSYEKL in the germline V gene. The CDR3 totals 16 residues. The CDR3 DNA reads TGCGCCAGCAGCCAAGACGGGGCTGTTGGGGGCAATGAGCAGTTCTTC. Translation gives CASSQDGAVGGNEQFF.

The rearrangement joins TRBV14 to TRBJ2-7, with 11 nucleotides matching TRBD1. The germline gives CDR1 SGHDN, CDR2 FVKESK. This CDR3 is 17 amino acids long. V shed 1 base, J shed 4 bases, and the junction held 9 bases outside the gene matches. The CDR3 reads CASSQVNFGTGGYEQYF. CDR3 sequence (DNA): TGTGCCAGCAGCCAAGTCAACTTCGGGACAGGGGGTTACGAGCAGTACTTC.

This chain uses TRBV27 with TRBJ2-3; 8 bases are a match to TRBD2. This CDR3 is built from 16 residues. Germline V gene data show CDR1 as MNHEY and CDR2 as SMNVEV (reference sequence). The trim removed 4 bases at V and 0 bases at J, leaving 6 bases unmatched. DNA of the CDR3: TGTGCCAGCAGTTCGTTCCCTAGCGGGAGCACAGATACGCAGTATTTT. Translating gives CASSSFPSGSTDTQYF.

This clone appeared once. The J gene is TRBJ2-2, the V gene TRBV11-2; D perhaps matches TRBD2 (5 bases). Deletions cut 1 base from V and 6 bases from J, with 12 bases between. This CDR3 spans 15 amino acids. Germline-derived CDR1 and CDR2 are SGHAT and FQNNGV. CDR3 in DNA: TGTGCCAGCAGCTTAGTTGGGAGAATAGCCGGGGAGCTGTTTTTT. Amino acid sequence: CASSLVGRIAGELFF.

CDR3 sequence reads: CASRAQGTFRDEQYF. In DNA, the CDR3 is TGTGCCAGCAGGGCCCAGGGGACGTTCCGGGACGAGCAGTACTTC. This chain joins TRBV6-5 and TRBJ2-7, with a weak D call TRBD1 (6 bases). The CDR3 contains 15 residues. V dropped 6 bases and J dropped 5 bases, with 20 bases sitting between them. Germline loops: CDR1 MNHEY, CDR2 SVGAGI.

CDR3 protein: CASSAGTGYEQYF. The CDR3, as DNA: TGTGCCAGCAGCGCCGGGACAGGCTACGAGCAGTACTTC. The chain couples TRBV2 to TRBJ2-7; TRBD1 matches 8 bases. Looked up from germline, CDR1 is SNHLY and CDR2 is FYNNEI. The CDR3 extends over 13 amino acids. The J segment lost 3 bases and the V segment lost 6 bases, leaving 4 bases of the junction unmatched. Full variable domain (missing parts from reference TRBV2 and TRBJ2-7): EPEVTQTPSHQVTQMGQEVILRCVPISNHLYFYWYRQILGQKVEFLVSFYNNEISEKSEIFDDQFSVERPDGSNFTLKIRSTKLEDSAMYFCASSAGTGYEQYFGPGTRLTVT.

Of note for this clone: This sample includes further DNA sequences coding for the same CDR3. The chain links TRBV18 to TRBJ2-7, with D possibly matching TRBD1 (5 bases). CDR1 is KGHSH, CDR2 LQKENI, per germline. Trimming removed 2 bases at V and 3 bases at J, with 8 bases between. This CDR3 comprises 13 residues. The CDR3 spells CASSPSQDYEQYF. The CDR3 nucleotides read TGTGCCAGCTCACCATCACAGGACTACGAGCAGTACTTC.